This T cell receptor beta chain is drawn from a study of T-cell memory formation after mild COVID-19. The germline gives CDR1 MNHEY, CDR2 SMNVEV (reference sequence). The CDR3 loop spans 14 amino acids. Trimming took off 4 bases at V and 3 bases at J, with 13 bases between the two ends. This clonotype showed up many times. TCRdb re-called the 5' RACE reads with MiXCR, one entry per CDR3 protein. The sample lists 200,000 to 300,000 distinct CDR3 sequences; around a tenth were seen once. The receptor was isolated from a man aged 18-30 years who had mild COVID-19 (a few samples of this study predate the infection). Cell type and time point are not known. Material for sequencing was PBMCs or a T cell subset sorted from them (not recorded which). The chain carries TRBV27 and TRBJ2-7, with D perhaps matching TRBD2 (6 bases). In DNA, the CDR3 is TGTGCCAGCAGTTCCCTTGGGGGGAGCTACGAGCAGTACTTC. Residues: CASSSLGGSYEQYF.